Below are 19 T cell receptor beta chains sequenced from a single sample in a study of cytomegalovirus exposure and HLA in healthy donors. The PCR had 60 Vbeta and 13 Jbeta primers. The method was immunoSEQ multiplex PCR; TCRdb's version includes in-frame clones alone and lacks a portion of them. Here the sample spans under 200,000 clones, about three quarters being singletons. The sample comprised PBMCs. These receptors were obtained from a female donor in good health and CMV-seronegative.

The V gene is TRBV2, the J gene TRBJ1-5; 9 bases are a match to TRBD1. Germline V gene lookup returns CDR1 SNHLY and CDR2 FYNNEI. V was pared by 6 bases and J by 4 bases, with 7 bases of the junction left unmatched. The length of the CDR3 is 15 residues. CDR3 residues: CASRFSTGGNQPQHF. In nucleotides, the CDR3 is TGTGCCAGCAGGTTCTCGACAGGGGGAAATCAGCCCCAGCATTTT.

This chain links TRBV7-9 with TRBJ2-3; 7 bases match TRBD2. The germline V gene has CDR1 SEHNR and CDR2 FQNEAQ (reference sequence). The CDR3 runs 15 residues. After removal of 5 bases from V and 2 bases from J, the junction contained 7 bases not matched to a gene. CDR3 coding DNA: TGTGCCAGCAGCATCATTAGCGGGCTCACAGATACGCAGTATTTT. Translated: CASSIISGLTDTQYF.

The V and J genes are TRBV9 and TRBJ1-1, with D possibly being TRBD1 (5 bases). Trimming removed 0 bases at V and 4 bases at J, with 13 bases between. CDR1 is SGDLS and CDR2 is YYNGEE in the germline V gene. The CDR3 is 15 amino acids. CDR3 sequence reads: CASSVEPVRGTEAFF. In nucleotides, the CDR3 is TGTGCCAGCAGCGTAGAGCCCGTTAGGGGCACTGAAGCTTTCTTT.

This clone has just a few counts. The chain carries TRBV19 and TRBJ2-2, with D tentatively TRBD1 (6 bases). The CDR3 loop spans 14 amino acids. Trimming took off 7 bases at V and 7 bases at J, with 16 bases between the two ends. Germline V gene lookup returns CDR1 LNHDA and CDR2 SQIVND (reference sequence). Here the CDR3 DNA reads TGTGCCAGTAACGTTTTGGGGGCTGGCGGGGAGCTGTTTTTT. Amino acids: CASNVLGAGGELFF.

V and J are TRBV4-1 and TRBJ1-5; weak D call: TRBD1 (5 bases). CDR3 length: 18 residues. Germline V gives CDR1 MGHRA, CDR2 YSYEKL. V was cut by 0 bases and J by 3 bases, with 18 bases left in between. CDR3 sequence (DNA): TGCGCCAGCAGCCAAGATACAGGCGGTGGGGGGTACAATCAGCCCCAGCATTTT. As protein: CASSQDTGGGGYNQPQHF.

The genes are TRBV14 and TRBJ2-5; no clear D gene. CDR1 and CDR2 from the germline V gene are SGHDN and FVKESK. The germline V and J ends were trimmed by 0 bases and 7 bases, with 15 bases remaining between them. The CDR3 consists of 15 residues. The CDR3 here is CASSQDGSPGGTQYF. The CDR3 DNA is TGTGCCAGCAGCCAAGATGGATCTCCCGGCGGGACCCAGTACTTC. The full variable domain, completed using reference TRBV14 and TRBJ2-5, is EAGVTQFPSHSVIEKGQTVTLRCDPISGHDNLYWYRRVMGKEIKFLLHFVKESKQDESGMPNNRFLAERTGGTYSTLKVQPAELEDSGVYFCASSQDGSPGGTQYFGPGTRLLVL.

This clone occurred a few times. V is TRBV30 and J is TRBJ2-7; D may be TRBD1 (6 bases). CDR1 is GTSNPN and CDR2 is SVGIG in the germline V gene (reference sequence). V shed 0 bases and J shed 3 bases, with 12 bases lying between them. This CDR3 is built from 14 residues. CDR3 coding DNA: TGTGCCTGGAGTGTAGAAGTAGGGGGCTACGAGCAGTACTTC. This gives the protein CAWSVEVGGYEQYF. Complete variable domain (other parts from reference TRBV30 and TRBJ2-7): SQTIHQWPATLVQPVGSPLSLECTVEGTSNPNLYWYRQAAGRGLQLLFYSVGIGQISSEVPQNLSASRPQDRQFILSSKKLLLSDSGFYLCAWSVEVGGYEQYFGPGTRLTVT.

The chain joins TRBV5-1 to TRBJ2-1; D call uncertain. From germline, CDR1 is SGHRS and CDR2 YFSETQ. The CDR3 is 12 amino acids. Trimming removed 0 bases at V and 6 bases at J, with 4 bases between. The CDR3 DNA is TGCGCCAGCAGCTTGGATCTCAATGAGCAGTTCTTC. This translates into CASSLDLNEQFF.

The chain recombines TRBV7-8 with TRBJ1-2; 8 bases are shared with TRBD1. After removal of 3 bases from V and 7 bases from J, the junction contained 7 bases not matched to a gene. CDR3 length: 14 residues. Germline V gene lookup returns CDR1 SGHVS and CDR2 FQNEAQ. DNA for the CDR3: TGTGCCAGCAGCTTTGCCGGACAGGGTTCTGGCTACACCTTC. Its protein product is CASSFAGQGSGYTF.

V usage is TRBV7-3 and J usage is TRBJ1-2; 8 bases are a match to TRBD1. The CDR3 spans 16 residues. Germline lookup yields CDR1 SGHTA and CDR2 FQGTGA. V lost 0 bases to trimming and J lost 8 bases; unmatched junction nucleotides: 11. The CDR3 loop is CASSLTGTGAGGGYTF. CDR3 coding DNA: TGTGCCAGCAGCTTAACCGGGACAGGCGCTGGGGGGGGCTACACCTTC.

This chain links TRBV13 with TRBJ1-1; TRBD1 matches 8 bases. CDR1 is PRHDT and CDR2 is FYEKMQ in the germline V gene (reference sequence). After removal of 4 bases from V and 0 bases from J, the junction contained 10 bases not matched to a gene. The CDR3 consists of 17 residues. The CDR3 bases are TGTGCCAGCAGCTCCCCCAGGGGGCGTGACCTGAACACTGAAGCTTTCTTT. Translating it yields CASSSPRGRDLNTEAFF.

This clone was counted between two and nine times. V gene TRBV29-1 combines with J gene TRBJ1-1; TRBD1 matches at 7 bases. The junction had 12 bases not matched to a gene; V was cut back by 6 bases and J by 5 bases. The V gene's germline CDR1 is SQVTM and CDR2 ANQGSEA. CDR3 size: 14 residues. CDR3 in DNA: TGCAGCGTGAGGCCGGGACAGAGACAAACTGAAGCTTTCTTT. Its protein is CSVRPGQRQTEAFF.

This clone has only one observation. The chain employs TRBV5-4 and TRBJ2-3; TRBD2 aligns across 8 bases. The CDR3 totals 16 residues. Germline CDR1 and CDR2: SGHNT and YYREEE (reference sequence). Trimming took 2 bases from V and 1 from J; bases not matched to a gene: 6. As DNA, the CDR3 is TGTGCCAGCAGCTTTGGTGGCGGGAGGCGCACAGATACGCAGTATTTT. This translates into CASSFGGGRRTDTQYF.

The chain has TRBV7-3 and TRBJ2-7; D is possibly TRBD1 (5 bases). The CDR3 runs to 14 residues. The V gene's germline CDR1 is SGHTA and CDR2 FQGTGA. Trimming took 5 bases from V and 0 from J, leaving 11 bases between them. CDR3 coding DNA: TGTGCCAGCAGCCTGACAGCTAGCTCCTACGAGCAGTACTTC. It yields the protein CASSLTASSYEQYF.

The V and J genes are TRBV7-3 and TRBJ1-2, with TRBD1 matching over 9 bases. The CDR3 is 15 amino acids. Germline values: CDR1 SGHTA, CDR2 FQGTGA. V lost 4 bases and J lost 0; bases outside the gene matches: 3. CDR3 protein: CASSSTGGSNYGYTF. The CDR3 DNA is TGTGCCAGCAGCTCCACAGGGGGCTCTAACTATGGCTACACCTTC.

The rearrangement uses TRBV11-2 and TRBJ2-7; 8 bases line up with TRBD2. V trimming: 0 bases; J trimming: 1 base; junction bases outside the gene matches: 2. The length of the CDR3 is 15 residues. CDR1 and CDR2 (germline): SGHAT, FQNNGV. The CDR3 region is CASSLELAGSYEQYF. The CDR3 DNA is TGTGCCAGCAGCTTAGAGTTAGCGGGGTCCTACGAGCAGTACTTC.

This sequence joins TRBV7-9 and TRBJ1-5, with D maybe TRBD1 (5 bases). Trimming removed 5 bases at V and 4 bases at J, with 9 bases between. The CDR3 covers 13 residues. CDR1 is SEHNR and CDR2 is FQNEAQ in the germline V gene (reference sequence). The CDR3 sequence: CASSGGINQPQHF. In nucleotides, the CDR3 is TGTGCCAGCAGCGGGGGGATTAATCAGCCCCAGCATTTT.

The chain carries TRBV9 and TRBJ1-3, with D uncertain. V shed 0 bases and J shed 0 bases, with 7 bases lying between them. This CDR3 is 15 amino acids long. Germline-derived CDR1 and CDR2 are SGDLS and YYNGEE. CDR3 coding DNA: TGTGCCAGCAGCGTAGATCGGGGCTCTGGAAACACCATATATTTT. Translating it yields CASSVDRGSGNTIYF.

A few counts support this clone. The V and J genes are TRBV9 and TRBJ1-1; D might be TRBD1 (5 bases). Germline V CDR1 and CDR2: SGDLS, YYNGEE. The CDR3 is 13 amino acids. V gave up 4 bases and J gave up 7 bases, with 14 bases separating them. Written as DNA, the CDR3 is TGTGCCAGCAGCCCATCCCTTACAGGTGAAGCTTTCTTT. It codes for CASSPSLTGEAFF.